This T cell receptor (beta chain) was sequenced in a study of blood T cell repertoires in COVID-19. Background on the study: Both acute and convalescent COVID-19 samples were obtained from the United States, Italy and Spain. PBMCs, B-cell-depleted T cells, or T cells provided the cDNA or gDNA that made up the material.

Methods used by the authors: Researchers report that nucleated cell counts were estimated from reference gene primer amplification. Produced via immunoSEQ multiplex PCR; TCRdb's table is partial and in-frame only. That table gives V, J and clone size, and the DNA gave D and trimming. The table records under 500,000 clones, about 89% of them present only once. Between the trimmed V and J ends, which lost 2 bases and 11 bases, there was a span of 14 bases. This CDR3 has 14 residues. The germline V gene encodes CDR1 SGHRS and CDR2 YFSETQ. The receptor was derived from a woman between 25 and 40 years old with acute or convalescent COVID-19. Sequencing was done on a sample of peripheral blood. The V gene is TRBV5-1, the J gene TRBJ1-6; D gene unclear. CDR3 nucleotides: TGCGCCAGCAGCTTCCTGGGCACAATGGCACCCCTCCACTTT. Amino acid sequence: CASSFLGTMAPLHF.